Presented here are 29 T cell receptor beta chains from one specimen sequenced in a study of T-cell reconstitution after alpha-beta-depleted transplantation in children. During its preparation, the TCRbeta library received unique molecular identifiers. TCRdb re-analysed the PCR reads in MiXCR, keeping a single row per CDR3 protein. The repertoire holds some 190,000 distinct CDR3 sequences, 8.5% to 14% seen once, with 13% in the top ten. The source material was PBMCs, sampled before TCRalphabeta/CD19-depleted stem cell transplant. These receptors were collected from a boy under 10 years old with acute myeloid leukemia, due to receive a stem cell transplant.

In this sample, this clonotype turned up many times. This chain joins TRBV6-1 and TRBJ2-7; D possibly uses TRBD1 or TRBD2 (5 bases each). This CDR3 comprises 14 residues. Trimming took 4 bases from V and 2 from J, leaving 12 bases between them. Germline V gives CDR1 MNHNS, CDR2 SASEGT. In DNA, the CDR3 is TGTGCCAGCAGTGTAAACCGGGGCACCTACGAGCAGTACGTC. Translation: CASSVNRGTYEQYV.

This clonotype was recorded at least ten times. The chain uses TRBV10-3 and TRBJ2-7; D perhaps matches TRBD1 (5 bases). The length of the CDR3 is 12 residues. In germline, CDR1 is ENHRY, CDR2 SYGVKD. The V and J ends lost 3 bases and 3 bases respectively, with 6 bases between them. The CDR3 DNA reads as TGTGCCATCAGTGAAGGGGTCTACGAGCAGTACTTC. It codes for CAISEGVYEQYF.

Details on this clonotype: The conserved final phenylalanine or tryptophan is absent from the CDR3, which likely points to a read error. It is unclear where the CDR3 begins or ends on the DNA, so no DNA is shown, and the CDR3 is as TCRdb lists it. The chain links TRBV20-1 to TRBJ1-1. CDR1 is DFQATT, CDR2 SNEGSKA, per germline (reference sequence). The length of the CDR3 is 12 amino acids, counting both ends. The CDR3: CSARVMGLSLIP.

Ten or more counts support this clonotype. The CDR3 nucleotides are TGTGCCAGCAGCCCAGGGACAGGGGTCACCGGGGAGCTGTTTTTT. This translates into CASSPGTGVTGELFF. V usage is TRBV5-5 and J usage is TRBJ2-2; 10 positions match TRBD1. V dropped 4 bases and J dropped 4; count of bases not matched to a gene: 4. Germline V CDR1 and CDR2: SGHKS, YYEKEE (reference sequence). The CDR3 sequence is 15 residues long.

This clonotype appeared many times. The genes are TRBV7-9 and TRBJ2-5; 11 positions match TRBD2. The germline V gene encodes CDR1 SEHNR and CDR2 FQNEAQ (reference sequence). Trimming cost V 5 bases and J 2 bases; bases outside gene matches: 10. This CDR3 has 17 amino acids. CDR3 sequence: CASSPWGTSGIQETQYF. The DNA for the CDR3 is TGTGCCAGCAGCCCCTGGGGGACTAGCGGTATTCAAGAGACCCAGTACTTC.

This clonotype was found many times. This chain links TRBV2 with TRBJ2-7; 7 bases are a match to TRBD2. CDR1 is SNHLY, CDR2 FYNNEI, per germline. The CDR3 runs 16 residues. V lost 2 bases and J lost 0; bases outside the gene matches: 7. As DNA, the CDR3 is TGTGCCAGCAGTGAACTGGGGGGAGGGCCCTCCTACGAGCAGTACTTC. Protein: CASSELGGGPSYEQYF. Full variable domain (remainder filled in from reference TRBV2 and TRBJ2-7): EPEVTQTPSHQVTQMGQEVILRCVPISNHLYFYWYRQILGQKVEFLVSFYNNEISEKSEIFDDQFSVERPDGSNFTLKIRSTKLEDSAMYFCASSELGGGPSYEQYFGPGTRLTVT.

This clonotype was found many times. The CDR3 DNA is TGTGCCAGCAGCCAGGGCCGGCGGACTGAAGCTTTCTTT. Protein sequence: CASSQGRRTEAFF. This sequence joins TRBV3-1 and TRBJ1-1; D gene ambiguous. In germline, CDR1 is LGHDT, CDR2 YNNKEL (reference sequence). Trimming shortened V by 3 bases and J by 5 bases, and 10 bases separated the two germline ends. The CDR3 has 13 amino acids.

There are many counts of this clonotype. CDR3 sequence: CASSLGGGAWETQYF. The DNA of the CDR3 is TGTGCCAGCAGCTTGGGCGGGGGGGCCTGGGAGACCCAGTACTTC. The chain combines TRBV7-2 with TRBJ2-5, with TRBD2 matching over 9 bases. After removal of 3 bases from V and 5 bases from J, the junction contained 7 bases not matched to a gene. The germline V gene encodes CDR1 SGHTA and CDR2 FQGNSA. This CDR3 spans 15 amino acids. Full variable domain (outside the CDR3, taken from reference TRBV7-2 and TRBJ2-5): GAGVSQSPSNKVTEKGKDVELRCDPISGHTALYWYRQSLGQGLEFLIYFQGNSAPDKSGLPSDRFSAERTGGSVSTLTIQRTQQEDSAVYLCASSLGGGAWETQYFGPGTRLLVL.

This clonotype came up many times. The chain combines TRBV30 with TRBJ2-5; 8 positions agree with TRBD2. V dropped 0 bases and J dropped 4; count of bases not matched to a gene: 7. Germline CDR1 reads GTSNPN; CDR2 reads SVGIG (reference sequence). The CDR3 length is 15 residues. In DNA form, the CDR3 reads TGTGCCTGGAGTGTACCGGGAGGGGGTGGAGAGACCCAGTACTTC. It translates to CAWSVPGGGGETQYF. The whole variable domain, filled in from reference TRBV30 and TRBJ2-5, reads SQTIHQWPATLVQPVGSPLSLECTVEGTSNPNLYWYRQAAGRGLQLLFYSVGIGQISSEVPQNLSASRPQDRQFILSSKKLLLSDSGFYLCAWSVPGGGGETQYFGPGTRLLVL.

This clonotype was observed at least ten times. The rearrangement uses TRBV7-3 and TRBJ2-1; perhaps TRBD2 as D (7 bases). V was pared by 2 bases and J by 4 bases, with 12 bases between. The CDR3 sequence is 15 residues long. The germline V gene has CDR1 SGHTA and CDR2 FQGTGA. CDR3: CASSLLGGEYNEQFF. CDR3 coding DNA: TGTGCCAGCAGCTTATTAGGGGGGGAGTACAATGAGCAGTTCTTC.

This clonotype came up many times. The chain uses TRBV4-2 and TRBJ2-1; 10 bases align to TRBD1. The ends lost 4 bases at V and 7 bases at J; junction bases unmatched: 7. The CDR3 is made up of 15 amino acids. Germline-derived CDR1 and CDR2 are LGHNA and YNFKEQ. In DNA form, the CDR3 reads TGTGCCAGCAGCCCGACCGGGACAGGGGTTAATGAGCAGTTCTTC. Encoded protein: CASSPTGTGVNEQFF.

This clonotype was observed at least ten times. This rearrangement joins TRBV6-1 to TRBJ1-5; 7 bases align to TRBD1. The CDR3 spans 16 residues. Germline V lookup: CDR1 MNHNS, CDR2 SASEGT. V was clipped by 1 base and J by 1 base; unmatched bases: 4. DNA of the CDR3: TGTGCCAGCAGTGAAGAAGGGGGCGCGAGCAATCAGCCCCAGCATTTT. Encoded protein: CASSEEGGASNQPQHF.

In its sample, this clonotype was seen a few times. The CDR3 DNA reads as TGTGCCAGCAGTTCCGGGCCCCATAGCGAGCAGTACTTC. Translated, it gives CASSSGPHSEQYF. The J gene is TRBJ2-7, the V gene TRBV7-3; D is unresolved. This CDR3 is 13 amino acids long. Germline V lookup: CDR1 SGHTA, CDR2 FQGTGA. V shed 6 bases and J shed 6 bases, with 15 bases lying between them.

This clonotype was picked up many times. CDR3 residues: CSARSGRRSSYEQYF. For the CDR3, the DNA is TGCAGTGCTAGGTCGGGGAGAAGGAGCTCCTACGAGCAGTACTTC. This chain uses TRBV20-1 with TRBJ2-7, with a possible D match to TRBD2 (5 bases). The germline V gene encodes CDR1 DFQATT and CDR2 SNEGSKA (reference sequence). The CDR3 has 15 residues. Trimming removed 3 bases at V and 0 bases at J, with 15 bases between.

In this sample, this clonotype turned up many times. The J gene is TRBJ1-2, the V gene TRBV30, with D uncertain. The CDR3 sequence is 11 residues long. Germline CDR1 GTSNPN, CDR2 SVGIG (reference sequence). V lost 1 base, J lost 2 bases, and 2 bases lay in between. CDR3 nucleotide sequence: TGTGCCTGGAGTGAAAACTATGGCTACACCTTC. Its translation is CAWSENYGYTF.

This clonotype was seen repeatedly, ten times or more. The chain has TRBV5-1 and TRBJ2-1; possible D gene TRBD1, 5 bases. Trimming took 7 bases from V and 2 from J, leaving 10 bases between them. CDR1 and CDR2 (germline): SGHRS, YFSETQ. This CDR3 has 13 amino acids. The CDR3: CASHTGPYNEQFF. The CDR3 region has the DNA TGCGCCAGCCATACAGGACCCTACAATGAGCAGTTCTTC.

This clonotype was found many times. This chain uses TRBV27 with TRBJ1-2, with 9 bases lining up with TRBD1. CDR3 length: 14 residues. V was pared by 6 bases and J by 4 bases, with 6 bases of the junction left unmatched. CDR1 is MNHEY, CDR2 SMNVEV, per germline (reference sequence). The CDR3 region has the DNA TGTGCCAGCAGCACCTCGACAGGGGGCTATGGCTACACCTTC. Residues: CASSTSTGGYGYTF.

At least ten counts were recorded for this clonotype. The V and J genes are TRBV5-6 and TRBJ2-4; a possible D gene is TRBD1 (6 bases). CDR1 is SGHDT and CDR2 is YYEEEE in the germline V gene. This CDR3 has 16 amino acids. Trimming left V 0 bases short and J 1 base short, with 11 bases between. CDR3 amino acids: CASSLVGASAKNIQYF. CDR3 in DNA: TGTGCCAGCAGCTTGGTGGGGGCGTCGGCCAAAAACATTCAGTACTTC.

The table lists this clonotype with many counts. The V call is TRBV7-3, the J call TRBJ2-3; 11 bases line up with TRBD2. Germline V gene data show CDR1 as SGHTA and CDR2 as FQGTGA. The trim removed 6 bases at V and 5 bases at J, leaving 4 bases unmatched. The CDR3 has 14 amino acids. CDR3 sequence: CASSFLAGGDTQYF. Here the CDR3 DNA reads TGTGCCAGCAGTTTCCTAGCGGGAGGAGATACGCAGTATTTT.

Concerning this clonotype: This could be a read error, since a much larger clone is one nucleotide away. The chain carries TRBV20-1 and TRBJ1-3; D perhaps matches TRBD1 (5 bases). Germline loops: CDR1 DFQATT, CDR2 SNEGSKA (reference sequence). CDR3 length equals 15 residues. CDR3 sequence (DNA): TGCAGTGCTATCCCTGGGGGAACGACTGGAAACACCATATCTTTT. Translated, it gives CSAIPGGTTGNTISF.

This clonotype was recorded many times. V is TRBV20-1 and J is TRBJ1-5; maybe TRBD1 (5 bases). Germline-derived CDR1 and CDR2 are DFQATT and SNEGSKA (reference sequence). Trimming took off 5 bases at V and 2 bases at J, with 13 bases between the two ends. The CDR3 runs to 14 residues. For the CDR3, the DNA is TGCAGTGCTTCACTTGGGACGGGCAATCAGCCCCAGCATTTT. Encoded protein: CSASLGTGNQPQHF.

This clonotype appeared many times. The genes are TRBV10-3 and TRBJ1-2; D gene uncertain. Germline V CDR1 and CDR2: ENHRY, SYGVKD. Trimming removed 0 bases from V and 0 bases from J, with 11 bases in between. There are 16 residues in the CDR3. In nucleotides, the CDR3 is TGTGCCATCAGTGAGTCGGTCGGACCAGCTAACTATGGCTACACCTTC. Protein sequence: CAISESVGPANYGYTF.

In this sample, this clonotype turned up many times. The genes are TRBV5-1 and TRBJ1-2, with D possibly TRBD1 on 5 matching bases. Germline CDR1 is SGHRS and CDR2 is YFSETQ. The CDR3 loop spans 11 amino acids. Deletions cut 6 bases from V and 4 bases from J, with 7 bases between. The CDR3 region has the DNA TGCGCCAGCAAAGACAGCTATGGCTACACCTTC. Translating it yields CASKDSYGYTF.

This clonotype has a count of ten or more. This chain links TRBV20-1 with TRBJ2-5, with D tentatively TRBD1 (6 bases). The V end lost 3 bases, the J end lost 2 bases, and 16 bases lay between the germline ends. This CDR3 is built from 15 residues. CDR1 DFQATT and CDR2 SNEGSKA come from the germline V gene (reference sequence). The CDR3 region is CSASPPGHSQETQYF. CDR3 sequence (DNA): TGCAGTGCTAGCCCCCCGGGACACTCACAAGAGACCCAGTACTTC.

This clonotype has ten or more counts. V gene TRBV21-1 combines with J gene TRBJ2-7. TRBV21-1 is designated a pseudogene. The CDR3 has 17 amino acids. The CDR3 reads CASSKALAFHKSYEQYF. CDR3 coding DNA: TGTGCCAGCAGCAAAGCTCTAGCTTTCCACAAGTCCTACGAGCAGTACTTC.

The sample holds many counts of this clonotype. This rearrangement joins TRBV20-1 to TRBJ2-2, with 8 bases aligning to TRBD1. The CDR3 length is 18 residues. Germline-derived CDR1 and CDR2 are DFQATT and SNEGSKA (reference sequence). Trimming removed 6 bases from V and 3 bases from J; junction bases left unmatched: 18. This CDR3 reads CSALRPDDRGVHTGELFF. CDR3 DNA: TGCAGTGCCCTAAGGCCGGATGACAGGGGAGTACACACCGGGGAGCTGTTTTTT.

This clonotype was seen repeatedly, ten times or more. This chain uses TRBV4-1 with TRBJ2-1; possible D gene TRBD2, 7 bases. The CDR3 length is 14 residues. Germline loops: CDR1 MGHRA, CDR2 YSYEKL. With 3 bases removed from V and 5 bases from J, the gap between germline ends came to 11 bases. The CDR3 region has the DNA TGCGCCAGCAGCCAGGGGGGGGCTAACAATGAGCAGTTCTTC. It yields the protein CASSQGGANNEQFF.

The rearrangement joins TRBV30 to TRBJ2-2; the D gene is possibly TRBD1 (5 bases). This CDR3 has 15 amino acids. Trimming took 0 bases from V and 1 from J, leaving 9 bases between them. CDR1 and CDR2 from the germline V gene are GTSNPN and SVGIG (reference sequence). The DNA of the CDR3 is TGTGCCTGGAGTGTCCCCGACAGGAACACCGGGGAGCTGTTTTTT. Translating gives CAWSVPDRNTGELFF.

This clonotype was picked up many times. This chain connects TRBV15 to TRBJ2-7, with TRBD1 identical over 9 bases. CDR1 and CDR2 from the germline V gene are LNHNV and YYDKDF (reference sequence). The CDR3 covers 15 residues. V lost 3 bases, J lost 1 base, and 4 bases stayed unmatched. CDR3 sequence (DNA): TGTGCCACCAGCAGCCAGACAGGGGGTTCCTACGAGCAGTACTTC. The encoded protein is CATSSQTGGSYEQYF.